This TCR beta chain emerged from a study of shared clonotypes between healthy human individuals. Looking at the study overall: The donor group consisted of a couple of women and a few men, aged 18 to 49.

With 8 bases clipped from V and 1 base from J, the junction kept 5 bases outside the gene matches. The CDR3 consists of 13 residues. Germline values: CDR1 LNHDA, CDR2 SQIVND (reference sequence). Study-level results: On the whole, naive subsets had larger estimated richness than memory subsets had.

As for this clone: The antigen remains unidentified.

Only CD45RO-negative cells positively selected for CCR7 counted as naive CD8 cells, so terminally differentiated effector memory CD45RA+ cells were excluded. For every subset, genomic DNA was evenly distributed across several immunoSEQ plates. The data were produced by immunoSEQ multiplex PCR, yet TCRdb's version contains in-frame clones alone and is incomplete. Of millions of clones listed, approximately 94% are singletons. The receptor comes from a young man in good health. Some clones in this sample may be carry-over from other donors' samples. The chain combines TRBV19 with TRBJ2-7; 7 nucleotides line up with TRBD1. Sample: naive CD8+ T cells from PBMCs. In nucleotides, the CDR3 is TGTGCCAGTCAAAGGGGGCAGTCCTACGAGCAGTACTTC. Translated, it gives CASQRGQSYEQYF.